This is a list of T cell receptor beta chains from one sample in a study of blood T cell repertoires in COVID-19. Using immunoSEQ multiplex PCR, the repertoire was profiled, and TCRdb retains in-frame clones only, with some absent. This sample has some 170,000 clones, with roughly 87% found just once. Material: peripheral blood. These receptors were collected from a woman in her 50s with acute or convalescent COVID-19. The CDR3 runs from the conserved cysteine through the conserved F or W. D genes are given only for firm matches. Part of the rows lack a size; the others show once, few, many or a class for expanded clones.

TRBJ1-1 TRBV15 TRBD1 - CATSRTGENTEAFF TGTGCCACCAGCCGGACAGGGGAAAACACTGAAGCTTTCTTT
TRBJ1-1 TRBV29-1 - - CSVDRGSKNTEAFF TGCAGCGTTGATCGCGGGTCTAAAAACACTGAAGCTTTCTTT
TRBJ2-4 TRBV6-6 - - CASSFLAKNIQYF TGTGCCAGCAGCTTCCTAGCCAAAAACATTCAGTACTTC
TRBJ1-1 TRBV19 - - CASTQGPEAFF TGTGCCAGTACCCAGGGGCCTGAAGCTTTCTTT
TRBJ2-3 TRBV6-5 TRBD2 - CASSYGRADTQYF TGTGCCAGCAGTTACGGGAGGGCAGATACGCAGTATTTT
TRBJ2-1 TRBV7-6 TRBD2 - CASSLGLAGVNEQFF TGTGCCAGCAGCTTAGGGCTAGCGGGAGTAAATGAGCAGTTCTTC
TRBJ2-2 TRBV3-1/TRBV3-2 - - CASSQGAGDYTGELFF TGTGCCAGCAGCCAAGGAGCCGGGGACTACACCGGGGAGCTGTTTTTT
TRBJ1-2 TRBV5-4 - - CASSLDAGYGYTF TGTGCCAGCAGCTTGGATGCAGGCTATGGCTACACCTTC
TRBJ1-2 TRBV6-6 TRBD1 - CASSPGGGYTF TGTGCCAGCAGCCCAGGGGGAGGCTACACCTTC
TRBJ2-1 TRBV20-1 - - CSAFPGNEQFF TGCAGTGCTTTCCCGGGTAATGAGCAGTTCTTC
TRBJ2-1 TRBV7-2 - - CASSLGLATYNEQFF TGTGCCAGCAGCTTAGGGCTAGCTACCTACAATGAGCAGTTCTTC
TRBJ2-3 TRBV18 TRBD2 - CASSPWASGSSTDTQYF TGTGCCAGCTCACCATGGGCTAGCGGGTCTAGCACAGATACGCAGTATTTT
TRBJ1-5 TRBV7-2 - - CASSLVSQGLNQPQHF TGTGCCAGCAGCTTAGTATCGCAGGGTTTGAATCAGCCCCAGCATTTT
TRBJ1-3 TRBV24-1 TRBD1 once CATSDNDRGGNTIYF TGTGCCACCAGTGATAATGACAGGGGTGGAAACACCATATATTTT
TRBJ2-5 TRBV5-4 TRBD2 - CASSFPGGGRETQYF TGTGCCAGCAGCTTCCCCGGGGGCGGGAGGGAGACCCAGTACTTC
TRBJ1-1 TRBV9 - - CASSPPGSVTAEAFF TGTGCCAGCAGCCCCCCAGGGTCAGTAACCGCTGAAGCTTTCTTT
TRBJ1-5 TRBV19 - - CASSTNPQGVAQHF TGTGCCAGTAGTACCAACCCCCAAGGGGTGGCCCAGCATTTT
TRBJ1-2 TRBV4-1 TRBD1 - CASSQEVGGAGTANYGYTF TGCGCCAGCAGCCAAGAGGTAGGGGGCGCGGGGACAGCTAACTATGGCTACACCTTC
TRBJ2-7 TRBV27 TRBD1 - CASSYGTGGPYEQYF TGTGCCAGCAGTTACGGGACAGGTGGACCCTACGAGCAGTACTTC
TRBJ1-2 TRBV14 - - CASSLREPASGYTF TGTGCCAGCAGCCTACGGGAGCCCGCCTCCGGCTACACCTTC
TRBJ2-1 TRBV12-3/TRBV12-4 TRBD2 - CASSWGGYNEQFF TGTGCCAGCAGTTGGGGGGGCTACAATGAGCAGTTCTTC
TRBJ1-3 TRBV29-1 - - CSVGPSGAGNTIYF TGCAGCGTTGGACCCTCAGGGGCTGGAAACACCATATATTTT
TRBJ2-3 TRBV7-2 - once CASSPTSPVTDTQYF TGTGCCAGCAGTCCAACTAGCCCAGTCACAGATACGCAGTATTTT
TRBJ2-2 TRBV2 - - CASSEFGGDTGELFF TGTGCCAGCAGCGAATTCGGCGGGGACACCGGGGAGCTGTTTTTT
TRBJ1-5 TRBV6-5 TRBD1 - CASSRDRGDQPQHF TGTGCCAGCTCCCGGGACAGGGGTGATCAGCCCCAGCATTTT
TRBJ2-7 TRBV20-1 TRBD2 - CSASRLAGVYEQYF TGCAGTGCTAGTCGACTAGCGGGAGTCTACGAGCAGTACTTC
TRBJ2-3 TRBV6-5 - - CASSYSTRGVPDTQYF TGTGCCAGCAGTTACTCGACGCGGGGAGTCCCAGATACGCAGTATTTT
TRBJ1-1 TRBV6-6 - few CASSYSRGTEAFF TGTGCCAGCAGTTACTCCAGGGGCACTGAAGCTTTCTTT
TRBJ1-3 TRBV5-6 - - CASRQQGGNTIYF TGTGCCAGCAGGCAACAGGGTGGCAACACCATATATTTT
TRBJ2-5 TRBV3-1/TRBV3-2 - - CASSNRGGETQYF TGTGCCAGCAGCAACAGGGGAGGAGAGACCCAGTACTTC
TRBJ2-3 TRBV29-1 TRBD1 - CSVDQGAADTQYF TGCAGCGTTGATCAGGGGGCCGCAGATACGCAGTATTTT
TRBJ1-5 TRBV14 - - CASSQAGGNNQPQHF TGTGCCAGCAGCCAAGCGGGGGGAAACAATCAGCCCCAGCATTTT
TRBJ1-4 TRBV5-6 - - CASSSFQAEKLFF TGTGCCAGCAGCTCGTTTCAGGCCGAAAAACTGTTTTTT
TRBJ1-1 TRBV6-2/TRBV6-3 - - CASSYTRTVGTEAFF TGTGCCAGCAGTTACACTCGGACAGTCGGCACTGAAGCTTTCTTT
TRBJ2-7 TRBV24-1 TRBD1 - CATRPGQGATHEQYF TGTGCCACCAGACCGGGACAGGGGGCGACCCACGAGCAGTACTTC
TRBJ1-2 TRBV19 TRBD1 - CASTPKVQGYGYTF TGTGCCAGTACCCCAAAGGTACAGGGGTATGGCTACACCTTC
TRBJ1-5 TRBV25-1 - - CASSETEGQGDNQPQHF TGTGCCAGCAGTGAAACAGAGGGACAAGGGGACAATCAGCCCCAGCATTTT
TRBJ1-5 TRBV6-5 - - CASSPNREDQPQHF TGTGCCAGCAGCCCCAACCGGGAGGATCAGCCCCAGCATTTT
TRBJ1-3 TRBV11-3 - - CASSFRGRSGNTIYF TGTGCCAGCAGCTTCAGGGGAAGGTCTGGAAACACCATATATTTT
TRBJ2-7 TRBV21-1 - - CASSNGLRGSYEQYF TGTGCCAGCAGCAACGGTCTGAGAGGTTCCTACGAGCAGTACTTC
TRBJ2-2 TRBV4-1 TRBD2 - CAWRGFTGELFF TGCGCCTGGCGGGGGTTCACCGGGGAGCTGTTTTTT
TRBJ1-4 TRBV27 - - CATREEGTRPQKLFF TGTGCCACCAGGGAAGAGGGGACTCGGCCCCAAAAACTGTTTTTT
TRBJ2-7 TRBV4-1 TRBD2 - CASSQAPGLAGGSYEQYF TGCGCCAGCAGCCAAGCCCCGGGACTAGCGGGGGGTTCGTACGAGCAGTACTTC
TRBJ2-3 TRBV5-5 TRBD1 - CASSPGQGGTDTQYF TGTGCCAGCAGCCCCGGACAGGGCGGCACAGATACGCAGTATTTT
TRBJ1-2 TRBV3-1/TRBV3-2 - - CASSRGYGYTF TGTGCCAGCTCCCGGGGGTATGGCTACACCTTC
TRBJ2-1 TRBV2 TRBD1 - CASSKSLGQGFNEQFF TGTGCCAGCAGTAAAAGCCTGGGACAGGGGTTTAATGAGCAGTTCTTC
TRBJ1-1 TRBV5-1 TRBD1 - CASSPSPGTGNTEAFF TGCGCCAGCAGCCCCAGTCCCGGGACAGGGAACACTGAAGCTTTCTTT
TRBJ1-6 TRBV11-3 TRBD1 - CASSILTGDSPLHF TGTGCCAGCAGTATACTGACAGGGGATTCACCCCTCCACTTT
TRBJ2-1 TRBV2 - once CASSDGGRTDNEQFF TGTGCCAGCAGTGATGGGGGGAGGACGGACAATGAGCAGTTCTTC